A selection of T cell receptor beta chains follows, all from one sample in a study of cytomegalovirus exposure and HLA in healthy donors. Data came from immunoSEQ multiplex PCR; TCRdb stores just in-frame clones and leaves some out. In the table there are roughly 130,000 clones, 60% to 85% of which are singletons. Sequenced: PBMCs. The source of these receptors is a human donor in good health. CDR3s include the opening cysteine and the closing phenylalanine or tryptophan. The order of the fields is D gene, J gene, V gene, clone size, CDR3 protein, CDR3 DNA. A D gene is named only where the DNA matches it firmly. The size field is filled for only some rows; it gives once, few, many or a size class.

D gene: -
J gene: TRBJ2-2
V gene: TRBV6-6
clone size: -
CDR3 protein: CASSYQRTDTGELFF
CDR3 DNA: TGTGCCAGCAGTTACCAGCGTACGGACACCGGGGAGCTGTTTTTT

D gene: -
J gene: TRBJ1-2
V gene: TRBV5-6
clone size: -
CDR3 protein: CASSHVGGYGYTF
CDR3 DNA: TGTGCCAGCAGCCACGTGGGGGGCTATGGCTACACCTTC

D gene: TRBD1
J gene: TRBJ2-7
V gene: TRBV9
clone size: few
CDR3 protein: CASSKGQDVSYEQYF
CDR3 DNA: TGTGCCAGCAGCAAGGGACAGGACGTCTCCTACGAGCAGTACTTC

D gene: -
J gene: TRBJ1-2
V gene: TRBV4-2
clone size: -
CDR3 protein: CASSQAHQVGDNYGYTF
CDR3 DNA: TGTGCCAGCAGCCAAGCTCACCAGGTCGGGGATAACTATGGCTACACCTTC

D gene: -
J gene: TRBJ2-1
V gene: TRBV20-1
clone size: -
CDR3 protein: CSAENNEQFF
CDR3 DNA: TGCAGTGCAGAGAACAATGAGCAGTTCTTC

D gene: -
J gene: TRBJ1-2
V gene: TRBV5-4
clone size: -
CDR3 protein: CASSSGSEGIGYGYTF
CDR3 DNA: TGTGCCAGCAGCTCTGGATCCGAGGGTATCGGCTATGGCTACACCTTC

D gene: TRBD1
J gene: TRBJ1-4
V gene: TRBV28
clone size: -
CDR3 protein: CASSGQGVRAREKLFF
CDR3 DNA: TGTGCCAGCAGTGGCCAGGGGGTACGGGCTAGGGAAAAACTGTTTTTT

D gene: TRBD2
J gene: TRBJ2-1
V gene: TRBV4-1
clone size: -
CDR3 protein: CASSLMGLASYNEQFF
CDR3 DNA: TGCGCCAGCAGCCTGATGGGACTAGCGTCCTACAATGAGCAGTTCTTC

D gene: -
J gene: TRBJ2-1
V gene: TRBV18
clone size: once
CDR3 protein: CASSPPGLNEQFF
CDR3 DNA: TGTGCCAGCTCACCCCCCGGACTCAATGAGCAGTTCTTC

D gene: -
J gene: TRBJ2-3
V gene: TRBV10-1
clone size: once
CDR3 protein: CASSEGHLISTDTQYF
CDR3 DNA: TGCGCCAGCAGCGAGGGACACCTGATTAGCACAGATACGCAGTATTTT

D gene: TRBD1
J gene: TRBJ1-5
V gene: TRBV4-1
clone size: few
CDR3 protein: CASSQHGGRGPGQPQHF
CDR3 DNA: TGCGCCAGCAGCCAGCATGGCGGCAGGGGGCCCGGACAGCCCCAGCATTTT

D gene: TRBD1
J gene: TRBJ1-2
V gene: TRBV27
clone size: -
CDR3 protein: CASSLGTGVEGYTF
CDR3 DNA: TGTGCCAGCAGTTTAGGGACAGGGGTGGAGGGCTACACCTTC

D gene: TRBD2
J gene: TRBJ2-7
V gene: TRBV10-1
clone size: -
CDR3 protein: CASRLLSGGGYEQYF
CDR3 DNA: TGCGCCAGCAGGCTCCTTAGCGGGGGCGGCTACGAGCAGTACTTC

D gene: -
J gene: TRBJ2-3
V gene: TRBV7-9
clone size: -
CDR3 protein: CASSLGQGTDTQYF
CDR3 DNA: TGTGCCAGCAGCCTGGGACAAGGAACAGATACGCAGTATTTT

D gene: -
J gene: TRBJ2-3
V gene: TRBV5-6
clone size: -
CDR3 protein: CASAEVGHTLDVGTQYF
CDR3 DNA: TGTGCCAGCGCAGAAGTGGGTCACACGCTAGATGTTGGTACGCAGTATTTT

D gene: TRBD1
J gene: TRBJ2-1
V gene: TRBV19
clone size: -
CDR3 protein: CASSILTGGLNEQFF
CDR3 DNA: TGTGCCAGTAGTATATTGACAGGGGGACTCAATGAGCAGTTCTTC

D gene: -
J gene: TRBJ2-1
V gene: TRBV4-1
clone size: -
CDR3 protein: CASSQDLSSVNEQFF
CDR3 DNA: TGCGCCAGCAGCCAAGATTTGTCTAGCGTCAATGAGCAGTTCTTC

D gene: TRBD1
J gene: TRBJ1-1
V gene: TRBV6-6
clone size: -
CDR3 protein: CASSWTGGVTEAFF
CDR3 DNA: TGTGCCAGCAGTTGGACAGGGGGAGTCACTGAAGCTTTCTTT

D gene: TRBD2
J gene: TRBJ2-1
V gene: TRBV5-4
clone size: -
CDR3 protein: CASSQRAGGYNEQFF
CDR3 DNA: TGTGCCAGCAGCCAAAGAGCGGGGGGCTACAATGAGCAGTTCTTC

D gene: TRBD2
J gene: TRBJ2-5
V gene: TRBV10-3
clone size: -
CDR3 protein: CASSPLAEKETQYF
CDR3 DNA: TGTGCCAGCTCCCCACTAGCGGAAAAAGAGACCCAGTACTTC

D gene: TRBD1
J gene: TRBJ2-4
V gene: TRBV28
clone size: -
CDR3 protein: CASSSGQVLKAKNIQYF
CDR3 DNA: TGTGCCAGCAGCTCGGGACAGGTCCTAAAAGCCAAAAACATTCAGTACTTC

D gene: -
J gene: TRBJ1-5
V gene: TRBV14
clone size: -
CDR3 protein: CASSPKRDKDNQPQHF
CDR3 DNA: TGTGCCAGCAGCCCCAAGCGGGACAAAGACAATCAGCCCCAGCATTTT

D gene: -
J gene: TRBJ1-2
V gene: TRBV6-1
clone size: -
CDR3 protein: CASSDPDTSTEIGYGYTF
CDR3 DNA: TGTGCCAGCAGTGACCCGGACACATCGACGGAAATCGGCTATGGCTACACCTTC

D gene: -
J gene: TRBJ2-7
V gene: TRBV18
clone size: -
CDR3 protein: CASSLGGAPSSEQYF
CDR3 DNA: TGTGCCAGCTCACTGGGGGGGGCCCCCTCCAGCGAGCAGTACTTC

D gene: -
J gene: TRBJ1-6
V gene: TRBV10-1
clone size: -
CDR3 protein: CASSERGDSPLHF
CDR3 DNA: TGCGCCAGCAGTGAGAGGGGCGATTCACCCCTCCACTTT

D gene: TRBD1
J gene: TRBJ1-2
V gene: TRBV4-1
clone size: few
CDR3 protein: CASSHRQGTSGGYTF
CDR3 DNA: TGCGCCAGCAGCCACCGACAGGGCACGTCGGGTGGCTACACCTTC

D gene: TRBD1
J gene: TRBJ1-6
V gene: TRBV19
clone size: -
CDR3 protein: CASTRQGRSPLHF
CDR3 DNA: TGTGCCAGTACCCGACAGGGCAGATCACCCCTCCACTTT

D gene: TRBD2
J gene: TRBJ2-7
V gene: TRBV4-1
clone size: few
CDR3 protein: CASSHPTRGSGGHEQYF
CDR3 DNA: TGCGCCAGCAGCCACCCCACGCGGGGTAGCGGGGGTCACGAGCAGTACTTC

D gene: -
J gene: TRBJ1-5
V gene: TRBV7-2
clone size: -
CDR3 protein: CASSFVRDQPQHF
CDR3 DNA: TGTGCCAGCAGCTTCGTTCGAGATCAGCCCCAGCATTTT

D gene: -
J gene: TRBJ1-1
V gene: TRBV5-1
clone size: -
CDR3 protein: CASSKLTGIRSEAFF
CDR3 DNA: TGCGCCAGCAGCAAATTAACAGGGATAAGATCCGAAGCTTTCTTT

D gene: -
J gene: TRBJ1-1
V gene: TRBV28
clone size: few
CDR3 protein: CASSRLLRGEAFF
CDR3 DNA: TGTGCCAGCAGCCGTCTCCTCCGGGGTGAAGCTTTCTTT

D gene: TRBD2
J gene: TRBJ2-3
V gene: TRBV2
clone size: -
CDR3 protein: CASSPLAGGGDTQYF
CDR3 DNA: TGTGCCAGCAGTCCTCTAGCGGGGGGGGGAGATACGCAGTATTTT

D gene: -
J gene: TRBJ1-4
V gene: TRBV13
clone size: -
CDR3 protein: CASSVGVGGEVEKLFF
CDR3 DNA: TGTGCCAGCAGCGTAGGGGTCGGGGGGGAGGTTGAAAAACTGTTTTTT

D gene: TRBD2
J gene: TRBJ2-7
V gene: TRBV10-2
clone size: few
CDR3 protein: CASSSSGGALGEQYF
CDR3 DNA: TGCGCCAGCAGTAGCAGCGGGGGGGCTTTAGGCGAGCAGTACTTC

D gene: -
J gene: TRBJ1-3
V gene: TRBV6-5
clone size: -
CDR3 protein: CASSYPSGNTIYF
CDR3 DNA: TGTGCCAGCAGTTACCCGAGCGGGAACACCATATATTTT

D gene: TRBD1
J gene: TRBJ1-1
V gene: TRBV9
clone size: -
CDR3 protein: CASSARDREMNTEAFF
CDR3 DNA: TGTGCCAGCAGCGCACGGGACAGAGAAATGAACACTGAAGCTTTCTTT

D gene: TRBD1
J gene: TRBJ1-2
V gene: TRBV7-2
clone size: -
CDR3 protein: CASSLTGTAYGYTF
CDR3 DNA: TGTGCCAGCAGCTTAACCGGGACAGCGTATGGCTACACCTTC

D gene: TRBD1
J gene: TRBJ2-1
V gene: TRBV6-5
clone size: -
CDR3 protein: CASSLNPGQVTNEQFF
CDR3 DNA: TGTGCCAGCAGTTTGAATCCGGGACAGGTGACGAATGAGCAGTTCTTC

D gene: -
J gene: TRBJ1-2
V gene: TRBV4-2
clone size: -
CDR3 protein: CASSQDGQITEGYTF
CDR3 DNA: TGTGCCAGCAGCCAAGACGGACAGATCACGGAGGGCTACACCTTC

D gene: -
J gene: TRBJ1-4
V gene: TRBV13
clone size: -
CDR3 protein: CASSLGQGAEKLFF
CDR3 DNA: TGTGCCAGCAGCTTAGGGCAGGGTGCAGAAAAACTGTTTTTT

D gene: TRBD2
J gene: TRBJ2-1
V gene: TRBV6-1
clone size: -
CDR3 protein: CASSEKLPGLAGHNEQFF
CDR3 DNA: TGTGCCAGCAGTGAAAAACTTCCGGGACTAGCGGGGCACAATGAGCAGTTCTTC

D gene: -
J gene: TRBJ1-2
V gene: TRBV5-6
clone size: -
CDR3 protein: CASSFDGDYGYTF
CDR3 DNA: TGTGCCAGCAGCTTCGACGGAGACTATGGCTACACCTTC

D gene: -
J gene: TRBJ2-2
V gene: TRBV7-6
clone size: -
CDR3 protein: CASSTGATGELFF
CDR3 DNA: TGTGCCAGCAGCACAGGCGCTACCGGGGAGCTGTTTTTT

D gene: -
J gene: TRBJ2-2
V gene: TRBV7-2
clone size: -
CDR3 protein: CASSLGTYSTGELFF
CDR3 DNA: TGTGCCAGCAGCTTAGGGACATATTCCACCGGGGAGCTGTTTTTT

D gene: TRBD1
J gene: TRBJ1-1
V gene: TRBV27
clone size: -
CDR3 protein: CASSPGTANTEAFF
CDR3 DNA: TGTGCCAGCAGCCCCGGGACAGCGAACACTGAAGCTTTCTTT

D gene: -
J gene: TRBJ1-1
V gene: TRBV5-5
clone size: few
CDR3 protein: CASRPSGTEAFF
CDR3 DNA: TGTGCCAGCAGACCTAGCGGCACTGAAGCTTTCTTT

D gene: -
J gene: TRBJ2-7
V gene: TRBV11-2
clone size: -
CDR3 protein: CASSFKGDSYEQYF
CDR3 DNA: TGTGCCAGCAGTTTCAAAGGGGATTCCTACGAGCAGTACTTC

D gene: -
J gene: TRBJ1-6
V gene: TRBV4-1
clone size: few
CDR3 protein: CASGPPVLGQLKYF
CDR3 DNA: TGCGCCAGCGGCCCTCCCGTTTTGGGACAACTAAAATATTTT

D gene: -
J gene: TRBJ2-4
V gene: TRBV6-6
clone size: -
CDR3 protein: CASSGGVRGVDIQYF
CDR3 DNA: TGTGCCAGCAGTGGCGGGGTCCGTGGAGTGGACATTCAGTACTTC

D gene: TRBD1
J gene: TRBJ2-5
V gene: TRBV28
clone size: -
CDR3 protein: CASSRVGQGTKETQYF
CDR3 DNA: TGTGCCAGCAGTCGGGTAGGACAGGGCACCAAAGAGACCCAGTACTTC

D gene: TRBD2
J gene: TRBJ2-1
V gene: TRBV5-1
clone size: -
CDR3 protein: CASSFASGGLYNEQFF
CDR3 DNA: TGCGCCAGCAGCTTCGCTAGCGGGGGCCTTTACAATGAGCAGTTCTTC

D gene: TRBD1
J gene: TRBJ1-1
V gene: TRBV19
clone size: -
CDR3 protein: CASTKQGVSTEAFF
CDR3 DNA: TGTGCCAGTACTAAACAGGGGGTGAGCACTGAAGCTTTCTTT

D gene: TRBD1
J gene: TRBJ2-7
V gene: TRBV19
clone size: -
CDR3 protein: CASSTLTGVGEQYF
CDR3 DNA: TGTGCCAGTAGTACCCTGACAGGGGTTGGCGAGCAGTACTTC